These 27 T cell receptor beta chains came from one sample sequenced in a study of cytotoxic CD8 clonotypes in ibrutinib-treated CLL. Assay: immunoSEQ multiplex PCR; the TCRdb copy retains only in-frame clones and omits some. Of roughly 150,000 clones listed, around nine tenths were seen once; the top ten hold 3% to 3.5%. This specimen consisted of PBMCs, obtained at disease progression, from a patient treated with ibrutinib. The receptors were gathered from a human donor with chronic lymphocytic leukemia.

This chain uses TRBV7-2 with TRBJ2-2, with TRBD2 as a possible D gene (7 bases). Germline CDR1 is SGHTA and CDR2 is FQGNSA. V gave up 0 bases and J gave up 6 bases, with 11 bases separating them. This CDR3 spans 15 amino acids. The CDR3 DNA sequence: TGTGCCAGCAGCTTAGCGGGGGGGGCACCCGGGGAGCTGTTTTTT. Translation gives CASSLAGGAPGELFF.

CDR3 nucleotides: TGTGCCAGCAGCTCTCGACTAGCGGGAGAGATCTACAATGAGCAGTTCTTC. As protein: CASSSRLAGEIYNEQFF. The chain couples TRBV11-1 to TRBJ2-1, with 12 positions matching TRBD2. The CDR3 consists of 17 residues. Germline V gene data show CDR1 as SGHAT and CDR2 as FQDESV (reference sequence). J gave up 3 bases and V 4 bases, and 7 bases lay outside the gene matches.

The chain couples TRBV7-3 to TRBJ1-2; D uncertain. The V and J ends lost 0 bases and 8 bases respectively, with 16 bases between them. The CDR3 consists of 15 residues. CDR1 is SGHTA and CDR2 is FQGTGA in the germline V gene. The CDR3 region is CASSLTDQTEEGYTF. The CDR3 DNA reads as TGTGCCAGCAGCTTAACGGACCAAACCGAAGAGGGCTACACCTTC. Drawing the rest from reference TRBV7-3 and TRBJ1-2, the complete variable domain is GAGVSQTPSNKVTEKGKYVELRCDPISGHTALYWYRQSLGQGPEFLIYFQGTGAADDSGLPNDRFFAVRPEGSVSTLKIQRTERGDSAVYLCASSLTDQTEEGYTFGSGTRLTVV.

V and J are TRBV5-1 and TRBJ2-2; 8 nucleotides align to TRBD2. The J segment lost 4 bases and the V segment lost 5 bases, leaving 7 bases of the junction unmatched. Looked up from germline, CDR1 is SGHRS and CDR2 is YFSETQ. CDR3 length equals 15 residues. Here the CDR3 DNA reads TGCGCCAGCAGTCCGGGGGGGTCTCCCACCGGGGAGCTGTTTTTT. Translated: CASSPGGSPTGELFF.

This clone was seen just once. The chain couples TRBV18 to TRBJ1-1; 10 nucleotides align to TRBD1. The V gene's germline CDR1 is KGHSH and CDR2 LQKENI. The CDR3 is made up of 15 amino acids. V gave up 3 bases and J gave up 5 bases; unmatched junction bases: 6. This CDR3 reads CASSPGQGSWTEAFF. CDR3 in DNA: TGTGCCAGCTCACCGGGACAGGGGAGTTGGACTGAAGCTTTCTTT.

The chain carries TRBV4-1 and TRBJ2-5; D tentatively fits TRBD1 or TRBD2 (5 bases each). Looked up from germline, CDR1 is MGHRA and CDR2 is YSYEKL. CDR3 size: 15 residues. V was pared by 4 bases and J by 1 base, with 13 bases between. CDR3 nucleotide sequence: TGCGCCAGCAGCCTTTATTGGGACGGCCAAGAGACCCAGTACTTC. It translates to CASSLYWDGQETQYF.

A few counts support this clone. The gene calls are TRBV19 and TRBJ2-1; 14 positions match TRBD2. CDR1 is LNHDA and CDR2 is SQIVND in the germline V gene (reference sequence). CDR3 length: 15 amino acids. V trimming: 3 bases; J trimming: 12 bases; junction bases outside the gene matches: 7. The CDR3 nucleotides are TGTGCCAGTAGTATTGGACTAGCGGGGGGATCACGGCAGTTCTTC. This gives the protein CASSIGLAGGSRQFF.

V is TRBV19 and J is TRBJ1-3; D gene ambiguous. Trimming took off 3 bases at V and 8 bases at J, with 11 bases between the two ends. Germline CDR1 and CDR2: LNHDA and SQIVND (reference sequence). The CDR3 covers 13 residues. The CDR3 protein is CASSMQGLDTIYF. The CDR3 DNA is TGTGCCAGTAGTATGCAAGGACTGGACACCATATATTTT.

The rearrangement joins TRBV19 to TRBJ2-3, with 10 bases aligning to TRBD2. The ends lost 2 bases at V and 8 bases at J; junction bases unmatched: 19. CDR1 and CDR2 (germline): LNHDA, SQIVND (reference sequence). The CDR3 runs to 19 residues. CDR3 sequence: CASSIIPVHGVAGGGTQYF. For the CDR3, the DNA is TGTGCCAGTAGTATAATTCCCGTGCACGGGGTAGCGGGAGGTGGTACGCAGTATTTT.

The sample holds one count of this clone. The V and J genes are TRBV29-1 and TRBJ2-5; D possibly corresponds to TRBD2 (6 bases). Germline V gene sequence: CDR1 SQVTM, CDR2 ANQGSEA. The CDR3 spans 13 residues. The CDR3 DNA reads TGCAGTGCAGAGGGAGGAGGGCAAGAGACCCAGTACTTC. Its protein product is CSAEGGGQETQYF.

This clone was counted only a few times. This chain joins TRBV29-1 and TRBJ1-1, with unresolved D. V was shortened by 7 bases and J by 1 base, with 13 bases between the two germline ends. In germline, CDR1 is SQVTM, CDR2 ANQGSEA. This CDR3 is built from 13 residues. CDR3 coding DNA: TGCAGCGGGCTACACGAAAAGAACACTGAAGCTTTCTTT. Amino acids: CSGLHEKNTEAFF.

This chain uses TRBV19 with TRBJ2-3; tentative D call: TRBD2 (5 bases). Germline CDR1 reads LNHDA; CDR2 reads SQIVND (reference sequence). V was pared by 3 bases and J by 5 bases, with 9 bases between. The length of the CDR3 is 13 residues. CDR3 residues: CASSIGKKDTQYF. CDR3 in DNA: TGTGCCAGTAGTATCGGGAAAAAAGATACGCAGTATTTT.

V is TRBV12-5 and J is TRBJ2-3, with TRBD2 as a possible D gene (6 bases). The V gene lost 0 bases and the J gene lost 2 bases, with 15 bases spanning the gap. The CDR3 length is 17 residues. CDR1 LGHNT and CDR2 FRNRAP come from the germline V gene. The chain's CDR3 is CASGLVRGTGPTDTQYF. The CDR3 DNA is TGTGCTAGTGGTTTGGTACGGGGGACGGGCCCCACAGATACGCAGTATTTT.

The rearrangement uses TRBV7-3 and TRBJ1-1, with unresolved D. The V end lost 1 base, the J end lost 6 bases, and 9 bases lay between the germline ends. The CDR3 runs 13 residues. The germline V gene has CDR1 SGHTA and CDR2 FQGTGA. This CDR3 reads CASSLISASEAFF. The DNA of the CDR3 is TGTGCCAGCAGCTTAATCTCTGCGTCTGAAGCTTTCTTT.

The chain is built from TRBV30 and TRBJ1-1; 8 bases align to TRBD1. The length of the CDR3 is 13 residues. The V and J ends lost 4 bases and 9 bases, in that order; junction bases with no gene match: 10. The germline V gene has CDR1 GTSNPN and CDR2 SVGIG (reference sequence). The CDR3 reads CAWNDGQGKKAFF. The DNA of the CDR3 is TGTGCCTGGAACGACGGACAGGGAAAAAAAGCTTTCTTT.

This clone has only a few counts. The chain employs TRBV28 and TRBJ1-2; TRBD1 is a possible D gene (5 bases). Germline V gives CDR1 MDHEN, CDR2 SYDVKM. The CDR3 extends over 15 amino acids. Trimming removed 2 bases at V and 7 bases at J, with 17 bases between. Here the CDR3 DNA reads TGTGCCAGCAGTTTACCCCCCGGCAGGGTGGTTGGCTACACCTTC. Amino acid sequence: CASSLPPGRVVGYTF.

The V gene is TRBV6-1, the J gene TRBJ1-4; TRBD1 is a possible D gene (5 bases). Germline-derived CDR1 and CDR2 are MNHNS and SASEGT. V was trimmed by 4 bases and J by 3 bases, leaving 15 bases between them. CDR3 length: 16 residues. The CDR3 here is CASSGPQGAANEKLFF. For the CDR3, the DNA is TGTGCCAGCAGTGGCCCTCAGGGAGCAGCTAATGAAAAACTGTTTTTT.

The V and J genes are TRBV10-3 and TRBJ2-1, with TRBD2 matching 11 bases. Germline loops: CDR1 ENHRY, CDR2 SYGVKD. The CDR3 consists of 14 residues. The J segment lost 8 bases and the V segment lost 4 bases, leaving 4 bases of the junction unmatched. The CDR3 DNA reads as TGTGCCATCAGTGTTTCTAGCGGGAGGTATGAGCAGTTCTTC. The encoded protein is CAISVSSGRYEQFF.

The chain couples TRBV4-2 to TRBJ1-2; unclear D gene. The germline V gene has CDR1 LGHNA and CDR2 YNFKEQ. The CDR3 consists of 13 residues. V lost 4 bases and J lost 3, with 9 bases in between. CDR3 nucleotide sequence: TGTGCCAGCAGCCTGGCCAGCGACTATGGCTACACCTTC. As protein: CASSLASDYGYTF.

V is TRBV5-1 and J is TRBJ1-4; unclear D gene. Trimming shortened V by 4 bases and J by 0 bases, and 7 bases separated the two germline ends. The CDR3 covers 14 residues. The V gene's germline CDR1 is SGHRS and CDR2 YFSETQ. The CDR3 DNA reads TGCGCCAGCAGCCGAAACCCAACTAATGAAAAACTGTTTTTT. Protein: CASSRNPTNEKLFF.

This chain links TRBV6-5 with TRBJ2-3; 7 nucleotides agree with TRBD2. V shed 6 bases and J 2 bases; nucleotides not matched to a gene: 8. This CDR3 is 15 amino acids long. Germline assignment: CDR1 MNHEY and CDR2 SVGAGI. The CDR3 coding sequence is TGTGCCAGCAGGACCAGCGGGACCCTCACAGATACGCAGTATTTT. Residues: CASRTSGTLTDTQYF.

J is TRBJ1-3 and V is TRBV5-5, with a possible D match to TRBD1 (5 bases). CDR3 length: 15 residues. V was cut by 0 bases and J by 2 bases, with 9 bases left in between. CDR1 and CDR2 from the germline V gene are SGHKS and YYEKEE (reference sequence). The CDR3 reads CASSLDGGPGNTIYF. The CDR3 DNA follows: TGTGCCAGCAGCTTGGACGGGGGACCTGGAAACACCATATATTTT.

This chain links TRBV9 with TRBJ2-7; 11 bases agree with TRBD2. Germline CDR1 SGDLS, CDR2 YYNGEE. The CDR3 sequence is 15 residues long. After removal of 1 base from V and 2 bases from J, the junction contained 2 bases not matched to a gene. CDR3 nucleotide sequence: TGTGCCAGCAGCGTATCGACTAGCGGGACCTACGAGCAGTACTTC. Translated, it gives CASSVSTSGTYEQYF.

The V call is TRBV6-6, the J call TRBJ1-3; D remains unclear. V lost 8 bases, J lost 1 base, and 12 bases lay in between. The CDR3 has 14 residues. The germline gives CDR1 MNHNY, CDR2 SVGAGI (reference sequence). The CDR3 protein is CASCPDPSGNTIYF. The CDR3 DNA sequence: TGTGCCAGCTGTCCGGACCCGTCTGGAAACACCATATATTTT.

The V gene is TRBV4-1, the J gene TRBJ1-5, with a weak D call TRBD1 (5 bases). V was pared by 4 bases and J by 6 bases, with 19 bases between. Per the germline V gene, CDR1 is MGHRA and CDR2 is YSYEKL. The CDR3 covers 16 residues. The chain's CDR3 is CASSRTQGPRGQPQHF. CDR3 in DNA: TGCGCCAGCAGCCGGACGCAGGGACCTAGGGGTCAGCCCCAGCATTTT.

The J gene is TRBJ2-1, the V gene TRBV7-2; 8 bases align to TRBD2. V was clipped by 2 bases and J by 2 bases; unmatched bases: 2. The CDR3 contains 15 residues. CDR1 is SGHTA, CDR2 FQGNSA, per germline. The CDR3 loop reads CASSLLAGPYNEQFF. The CDR3 coding sequence is TGTGCCAGCAGCTTACTAGCGGGCCCCTACAATGAGCAGTTCTTC.

As DNA, the CDR3 is TGTGCCAGCAGACAGGGGGTATTAGCTTTCTTT. Translation gives CASRQGVLAFF. V is TRBV6-5 and J is TRBJ1-1; 8 bases map to TRBD1. The CDR3 covers 11 residues. From germline, CDR1 is MNHEY and CDR2 SVGAGI. Unmatched junction bases numbered 4, after V lost 6 bases and J lost 10 bases.